Following are 21 T cell receptor beta chains from one sample sequenced in a study of tumour-infiltrating T cells in Burkitt lymphoma. Sequencing used immunoSEQ multiplex PCR; TCRdb keeps in-frame clones, though not all of them. The sample carries approximately 46,000 clones, around 30% recorded once. The sequencing input was tumor tissue. The receptor source for this set is a human donor with Burkitt lymphoma.

The chain is built from TRBV6-6 and TRBJ2-5; D may be TRBD1 (6 bases). The CDR3 extends over 15 amino acids. Looked up from germline, CDR1 is MNHNY and CDR2 is SVGAGI (reference sequence). V was pared by 2 bases and J by 1 base, with 11 bases between. In nucleotides, the CDR3 is TGTGCCAGCAGTTACCGCGGCAGGGGCCAAGAGACCCAGTACTTC. It translates to CASSYRGRGQETQYF.

This clone was seen a few times. The chain has TRBV5-4 and TRBJ1-3; maybe TRBD1 (6 bases). The V end was cut by 6 bases, the J end by 4 bases, with 14 bases between. Germline lookup yields CDR1 SGHNT and CDR2 YYREEE (reference sequence). The CDR3 extends over 14 amino acids. Written as DNA, the CDR3 is TGTGCCAGCACTAGGGGGTTGGGCGGAAACACCATATATTTT. Residues: CASTRGLGGNTIYF.

The rearrangement links TRBV4-2 to TRBJ1-5, with TRBD1 as a possible D gene (6 bases). The CDR3 has 16 amino acids. The V gene's germline CDR1 is LGHNA and CDR2 YNFKEQ. The V end lost 0 bases, the J end lost 8 bases, and 17 bases lay between the germline ends. As DNA, the CDR3 is TGTGCCAGCAGCCAAGACCAGTCAGGGGCTGGGAAGCCCCAGCATTTT. This gives the protein CASSQDQSGAGKPQHF.

The V call is TRBV28, the J call TRBJ1-3; TRBD1 agrees at 8 bases. Germline V gene sequence: CDR1 MDHEN, CDR2 SYDVKM. The CDR3 has 14 amino acids. The V gene end was trimmed by 5 bases and the J gene end by 2 bases; junction bases not matched to a gene: 2. CDR3 DNA sequence: TGTGCCAGCAGTAGGACAGGGCCTGGAAACACCATATATTTT. Its translation: CASSRTGPGNTIYF.

This clone appeared a few times. The chain carries TRBV29-1 and TRBJ1-1; possible D gene TRBD1, 5 bases. Between the trimmed V and J ends, which lost 6 bases and 1 base, there was a span of 12 bases. From germline, CDR1 is SQVTM and CDR2 ANQGSEA. The CDR3 runs 13 residues. This CDR3 reads CSVLTDQNTEAFF. The CDR3 DNA reads as TGCAGCGTCTTGACAGACCAGAACACTGAAGCTTTCTTT.

This clone was observed a handful of times. The chain is built from TRBV7-3 and TRBJ2-3; a weak D match, TRBD2 (5 bases). The CDR3 runs 15 residues. Trimming took 5 bases from V and 2 from J, leaving 14 bases between them. Germline loops: CDR1 SGHTA, CDR2 FQGTGA. The chain's CDR3 is CASSPTGVITDTQYF. In DNA form, the CDR3 reads TGTGCCAGCAGCCCGACCGGGGTGATCACAGATACGCAGTATTTT.

The chain joins TRBV28 to TRBJ2-7, with a tentative D call TRBD1 (6 bases). Germline CDR1 and CDR2: MDHEN and SYDVKM. Between the trimmed V and J ends, which lost 7 bases and 1 base, there was a span of 11 bases. CDR3 size: 13 residues. The CDR3 here is CASNPGQSYEQYF. CDR3 DNA sequence: TGTGCCAGCAATCCGGGACAATCCTACGAGCAGTACTTC.

V is TRBV5-1 and J is TRBJ2-5, with 14 bases identical to TRBD2. The trim removed 4 bases at V and 5 bases at J, leaving 4 bases unmatched. The CDR3 runs 15 residues. Germline assignment: CDR1 SGHRS and CDR2 YFSETQ. As DNA, the CDR3 is TGCGCCAGCAGCGTGACTAGCGGGGGGGGTGAGACCCAGTACTTC. Protein product: CASSVTSGGGETQYF. Drawing the rest from reference TRBV5-1 and TRBJ2-5, the complete variable domain is KAGVTQTPRYLIKTRGQQVTLSCSPISGHRSVSWYQQTPGQGLQFLFEYFSETQRNKGNFPGRFSGRQFSNSRSEMNVSTLELGDSALYLCASSVTSGGGETQYFGPGTRLLVL.

The chain is built from TRBV15 and TRBJ2-7; no definite D call. CDR3 size: 14 residues. Germline CDR1 LNHNV, CDR2 YYDKDF (reference sequence). Trimming left V 0 bases short and J 3 bases short, with 9 bases between. CDR3 sequence (DNA): TGTGCCACCAGCAGAGAACATGGACGCTACGAGCAGTACTTC. Its translation: CATSREHGRYEQYF.

The DNA of the CDR3 is TGTGCCAGCAGCCTACGGACTAGCGGGGGACAGACCCAGTACTTC. Its protein product is CASSLRTSGGQTQYF. The rearrangement links TRBV4-2 to TRBJ2-5; 13 nucleotides line up with TRBD2. The CDR3 has 15 residues. The germline V gene has CDR1 LGHNA and CDR2 YNFKEQ. V shed 4 bases and J 6 bases; nucleotides not matched to a gene: 5.

This clone was picked up a small number of times. The chain couples TRBV29-1 to TRBJ2-5; a possible D gene is TRBD1 (6 bases). Between the trimmed V and J ends, which lost 8 bases and 1 base, there was a span of 11 bases. Germline V gene data show CDR1 as SQVTM and CDR2 as ANQGSEA. This CDR3 spans 12 amino acids. The chain's CDR3 is CSSGVSQETQYF. CDR3 DNA: TGCAGCTCAGGGGTATCCCAAGAGACCCAGTACTTC.

The gene calls are TRBV7-9 and TRBJ1-1; D not certain. The CDR3 has 14 residues. Germline CDR1 reads SEHNR; CDR2 reads FQNEAQ (reference sequence). V lost 3 bases to trimming and J lost 1 base, with 9 bases between them. This CDR3 reads CASSLEVTNTEAFF. CDR3 DNA sequence: TGTGCCAGCAGCTTGGAGGTTACGAACACTGAAGCTTTCTTT.

This clone was seen more than once but under ten times. The rearrangement uses TRBV5-4 and TRBJ2-5; 8 bases match TRBD2. From germline, CDR1 is SGHNT and CDR2 YYREEE (reference sequence). V shed 6 bases and J 1 base; nucleotides not matched to a gene: 11. This CDR3 contains 16 residues. The CDR3 loop reads CASTLVTGGIQETQYF. In DNA form, the CDR3 reads TGTGCCAGCACCCTTGTGACGGGGGGGATCCAAGAGACCCAGTACTTC.

The rearrangement joins TRBV10-1 to TRBJ1-1; 9 nucleotides match TRBD1. Germline loops: CDR1 WNHNN, CDR2 SYGVQD (reference sequence). J gave up 1 base and V 7 bases, and 16 bases lay outside the gene matches. There are 18 residues in the CDR3. CDR3 sequence reads: CASNQHSGQGNSNTEAFF. The CDR3 DNA follows: TGCGCCAGCAATCAGCATTCGGGACAGGGAAATTCGAACACTGAAGCTTTCTTT.

This clone was seen a few times. V usage is TRBV21-1 and J usage is TRBJ1-2; the table's D call TRBD1 went unverified against the DNA. TRBV21-1 is given as a pseudogene. The length of the CDR3 is 16 residues. In DNA form, the CDR3 reads TGTGCCAGCAGCAAATCCCGACAGGGTTTGGACTATGGCTACACCTTC. It translates to CASSKSRQGLDYGYTF.

The chain is built from TRBV4-3 and TRBJ1-1, with D uncertain. This CDR3 has 16 residues. Trimming left V 1 base short and J 0 bases short, with 12 bases between. Germline CDR1 and CDR2: LGHNA and YSLEER. The CDR3 sequence: CASSQGRTRVNTEAFF. The CDR3 DNA sequence: TGCGCCAGCAGCCAAGGCAGGACGAGGGTGAACACTGAAGCTTTCTTT.

This clone came up a few times. The chain employs TRBV15 and TRBJ2-3; TRBD2 aligns across 8 bases. The CDR3 has 17 residues. Germline assignment: CDR1 LNHNV and CDR2 YYDKDF (reference sequence). V was clipped by 0 bases and J by 4 bases; unmatched bases: 9. For the CDR3, the DNA is TGTGCCACCAGCAGAGATCCGGCGGGGGGCCCTCCAGATACGCAGTATTTT. As protein: CATSRDPAGGPPDTQYF.

This chain joins TRBV4-3 and TRBJ1-2; tentatively, D is TRBD1 (6 bases). The germline V and J ends were trimmed by 0 bases and 2 bases, with 10 bases remaining between them. The CDR3 is made up of 15 amino acids. CDR1 is LGHNA and CDR2 is YSLEER in the germline V gene. The CDR3 nucleotides are TGCGCCAGCAGCCAAGATGGACAGATCAACTATGGCTACACCTTC. This translates into CASSQDGQINYGYTF.

This clone occurred a few times. The chain uses TRBV6-5 and TRBJ2-7; 8 bases fit TRBD1. The trim removed 5 bases at V and 4 bases at J, leaving 7 bases unmatched. The CDR3 covers 14 residues. Germline CDR1 reads MNHEY; CDR2 reads SVGAGI. CDR3: CASSEDRDGYEQYF. CDR3 in DNA: TGTGCCAGCAGTGAGGACAGGGACGGATACGAGCAGTACTTC.

The chain couples TRBV9 to TRBJ2-1, with D unresolved. Germline loops: CDR1 SGDLS, CDR2 YYNGEE. This CDR3 has 15 amino acids. The V and J ends lost 0 bases and 0 bases respectively, with 7 bases between them. This CDR3 reads CASSVGIGSYNEQFF. CDR3 nucleotide sequence: TGTGCCAGCAGCGTAGGTATAGGCTCCTACAATGAGCAGTTCTTC.

This sequence joins TRBV2 and TRBJ2-4, with TRBD1 matching 9 bases. The germline gives CDR1 SNHLY, CDR2 FYNNEI. CDR3 length: 15 residues. Unmatched junction bases numbered 7, after V lost 3 bases and J lost 7 bases. CDR3 sequence reads: CASSDVGTGLNIQYF. As DNA, the CDR3 is TGTGCCAGCAGTGATGTGGGGACAGGGTTGAACATTCAGTACTTC.